Below, 24 T cell receptor beta chains from the same sample are listed, as sequenced in a study of T-cell reconstitution after alpha-beta-depleted transplantation in children. Preparation of the TCRbeta library was carried out with unique molecular identifiers. One entry per CDR3 protein results from TCRdb running MiXCR on the PCR reads. The sample records 610,000 or so distinct CDR3 sequences, over 25% being singletons. Sequenced material: PBMCs, taken before TCRalphabeta/CD19-depleted stem cell transplant. These receptors were obtained from a boy under two years old with Wiskott-Aldrich syndrome, due to receive a stem cell transplant.

V usage is TRBV3-1 and J usage is TRBJ2-1; 11 bases fit TRBD2. The CDR3 runs 13 residues. The V and J ends lost 1 base and 11 bases, in that order; junction bases with no gene match: 1. Germline CDR1 reads LGHDT; CDR2 reads YNNKEL (reference sequence). The CDR3 region is CASSQVTSGKQFF. The CDR3 DNA reads TGTGCCAGCAGCCAAGTGACTAGCGGGAAGCAGTTCTTC.

There are a few counts of this clonotype. The chain is built from TRBV7-9 and TRBJ2-5; weak D call: TRBD2 (5 bases). The CDR3 has 14 amino acids. The V end was cut by 5 bases, the J end by 9 bases, with 19 bases between. CDR1 SEHNR and CDR2 FQNEAQ come from the germline V gene (reference sequence). CDR3 sequence reads: CASSEASGGKAQYF. CDR3 in DNA: TGTGCCAGCAGCGAAGCGAGCGGTGGCAAGGCCCAGTACTTC.

CDR3 sequence reads: CSVEWWGTTEAFF. For the CDR3, the DNA is TGCAGCGTTGAGTGGTGGGGTACCACTGAAGCTTTCTTT. V is TRBV29-1 and J is TRBJ1-1; D not resolved. This CDR3 has 13 amino acids. V was clipped by 3 bases and J by 4 bases, with 12 bases between them. Germline assignment: CDR1 SQVTM and CDR2 ANQGSEA.

There are a few counts of this clonotype. The chain combines TRBV10-2 with TRBJ2-1; no firm D call. V lost 8 bases to trimming and J lost 6 bases, with 20 bases between them. The CDR3 runs to 15 residues. Germline values: CDR1 WSHSY, CDR2 SAAADI. The CDR3 bases are TGCGCCAGCTTTAAACGAGGTCTCCTGCTCAATGAGCAGTTCTTC. The encoded protein is CASFKRGLLLNEQFF.

Only a few counts were recorded for this clonotype. The chain has TRBV5-6 and TRBJ2-1, with 14 nucleotides matching TRBD2. Germline CDR1 and CDR2: SGHDT and YYEEEE. The V gene end was trimmed by 4 bases and the J gene end by 6 bases; junction bases not matched to a gene: 3. The CDR3 covers 15 residues. CDR3 sequence: CASSGLAGGFNEQFF. The CDR3 DNA follows: TGTGCCAGCAGCGGACTAGCGGGAGGTTTCAATGAGCAGTTCTTC.

In this sample, this clonotype turned up a few times. V is TRBV5-1 and J is TRBJ1-1; TRBD1 is a possible D gene (5 bases). The CDR3 length is 15 residues. Trimming pared 2 bases from V and 2 bases from J, leaving 13 bases between. The germline V gene encodes CDR1 SGHRS and CDR2 YFSETQ. In DNA form, the CDR3 reads TGCGCCAGCAGCTTACGGCCGGGGCCCAACACTGAAGCTTTCTTT. Protein: CASSLRPGPNTEAFF.

This clonotype was counted at least ten times. The rearrangement joins TRBV24-1 to TRBJ1-2; D might be TRBD1 (6 bases). There are 13 residues in the CDR3. Trimming removed 9 bases from V and 6 bases from J, with 16 bases in between. Per germline, CDR1 KGHDR and CDR2 SFDVKD. The CDR3 spells CATGRQDGDGYTF. CDR3 sequence (DNA): TGTGCCACCGGGAGACAGGACGGGGATGGCTACACCTTC.

The chain links TRBV12-3 or TRBV12-4 to TRBJ2-3, with D tentatively TRBD2 (6 bases). The CDR3 covers 15 residues. V was trimmed by 3 bases and J by 1 base, leaving 11 bases between them. CDR3 nucleotide sequence: TGTGCCAGCAGTTTCTCGGGAGACGGCACAGATACGCAGTATTTT. Its translation is CASSFSGDGTDTQYF.

V gene TRBV9 combines with J gene TRBJ2-1; D is ambiguous. The CDR3 is 14 residues long. V was clipped by 5 bases and J by 1 base, with 10 bases between them. Germline V gene sequence: CDR1 SGDLS, CDR2 YYNGEE. As DNA, the CDR3 is TGTGCCAGCAGTCAGACGGCTTCCTACAATGAGCAGTTCTTC. Its protein product is CASSQTASYNEQFF. Using reference TRBV9 and TRBJ2-1 for the parts outside the CDR3, the full variable domain is DSGVTQTPKHLITATGQRVTLRCSPRSGDLSVYWYQQSLDQGLQFLIQYYNGEERAKGNILERFSAQQFPDLHSELNLSSLELGDSALYFCASSQTASYNEQFFGPGTRLTVL.

The chain has TRBV20-1 and TRBJ1-5, with D hard to call. From germline, CDR1 is DFQATT and CDR2 SNEGSKA (reference sequence). The CDR3 extends over 14 amino acids. V was pared by 1 base and J by 5 bases, with 12 bases between. CDR3 nucleotides: TGCAGTGCTAGAGGAGGCTTTGCGGATCAGCCCCAGCATTTT. As protein: CSARGGFADQPQHF.

J is TRBJ2-3 and V is TRBV10-2; no definite D call. Germline V lookup: CDR1 WSHSY, CDR2 SAAADI. The CDR3 extends over 17 amino acids. V was cut by 7 bases and J by 2 bases, with 22 bases left in between. This CDR3 is CASKVVGGLTATDTQYF. DNA for the CDR3: TGCGCCAGCAAGGTGGTGGGTGGCCTAACCGCCACAGATACGCAGTATTTT.

The V call is TRBV29-1, the J call TRBJ2-5; 8 bases fit TRBD2. V lost 7 bases, J lost 3 bases, and 4 bases stayed unmatched. Germline V lookup: CDR1 SQVTM, CDR2 ANQGSEA. This CDR3 has 12 residues. The CDR3 nucleotides read TGCAGCGCTCGAGCGGGGGAAGAGACCCAGTACTTC. Translation: CSARAGEETQYF.

In its sample, this clonotype was seen a few times. The chain is built from TRBV5-4 and TRBJ2-2; D may be TRBD1 or TRBD2 (5 bases each). The germline V gene encodes CDR1 SGHNT and CDR2 YYREEE (reference sequence). Trimming pared 4 bases from V and 2 bases from J, leaving 15 bases between. The CDR3 is 16 amino acids. CDR3 nucleotides: TGTGCCAGCAGCCGGGGACGTCCCCAAAACACCGGGGAGCTGTTTTTT. Its protein is CASSRGRPQNTGELFF. The full variable domain, completed using reference TRBV5-4 and TRBJ2-2, is ETGVTQSPTHLIKTRGQQVTLRCSSQSGHNTVSWYQQALGQGPQFIFQYYREEENGRGNFPPRFSGLQFPNYSSELNVNALELDDSALYLCASSRGRPQNTGELFFGEGSRLTVL.

The chain combines TRBV25-1 with TRBJ2-1, with 7 bases aligning to TRBD2. This CDR3 has 14 residues. Germline V gene lookup returns CDR1 MGHDK and CDR2 SYGVNS. Trimming cost V 7 bases and J 7 bases; bases outside gene matches: 10. The CDR3 bases are TGTGCCAGCAAGAGGGCGGGAGAAAGAAATGAGCAGTTCTTC. This encodes CASKRAGERNEQFF.

The CDR3 reads CASTFDGDSYNEQFF. Here the CDR3 DNA reads TGTGCCAGCACCTTCGACGGGGACTCCTACAATGAGCAGTTCTTC. The rearrangement links TRBV27 to TRBJ2-1; the D gene is possibly TRBD2 (5 bases). The germline V gene encodes CDR1 MNHEY and CDR2 SMNVEV (reference sequence). Trimming took off 7 bases at V and 0 bases at J, with 13 bases between the two ends. CDR3 length: 15 residues.

This clonotype has a handful of counts. This chain uses TRBV20-1 with TRBJ2-3; 15 positions match TRBD2. After removal of 5 bases from V and 6 bases from J, the junction contained 6 bases not matched to a gene. The CDR3 extends over 15 amino acids. The germline CDR1 and CDR2 sequences are DFQATT and SNEGSKA (reference sequence). The CDR3: CSASPGTSGRDTQYF. CDR3 in DNA: TGCAGTGCTTCTCCCGGGACTAGCGGGAGGGATACGCAGTATTTT.

This clonotype has only a few counts. This chain joins TRBV5-1 and TRBJ2-1; D unresolved. The V end was cut by 2 bases, the J end by 7 bases, with 10 bases between. CDR3 length: 13 residues. Germline values: CDR1 SGHRS, CDR2 YFSETQ. The CDR3 sequence is CASSFTMGNEQFF. For the CDR3, the DNA is TGCGCCAGCAGCTTTACGATGGGGAATGAGCAGTTCTTC.

The V call is TRBV20-1, the J call TRBJ2-1; 9 bases line up with TRBD2. This CDR3 is built from 12 residues. Germline CDR1 reads DFQATT; CDR2 reads SNEGSKA (reference sequence). The V and J ends lost 3 bases and 10 bases, in that order; junction bases with no gene match: 4. CDR3 region: CSARREGGEQFF. The CDR3 DNA follows: TGCAGTGCTAGGCGGGAGGGTGGAGAGCAGTTCTTC.

The chain carries TRBV7-9 and TRBJ2-7, with D perhaps given as TRBD1 or TRBD2 (5 bases each). Germline CDR1 and CDR2: SEHNR and FQNEAQ (reference sequence). With 4 bases removed from V and 2 bases from J, the gap between germline ends came to 12 bases. The CDR3 sequence is 14 residues long. The CDR3 coding sequence is TGTGCCAGCAGCTCCGGGACCGAAGCCTACGAGCAGTACTTC. Protein: CASSSGTEAYEQYF.

There are a few counts of this clonotype. The chain combines TRBV7-9 with TRBJ1-4, with TRBD1 identical over 7 bases. V shed 1 base, J shed 5 bases, and the junction held 4 bases outside the gene matches. The CDR3 covers 15 residues. In germline, CDR1 is SEHNR, CDR2 FQNEAQ (reference sequence). The CDR3 DNA reads TGTGCCAGCAGCTTAGATAGGACAGGAAATGAAAAACTGTTTTTT. The encoded protein is CASSLDRTGNEKLFF.

The genes are TRBV5-4 and TRBJ2-1, with D uncertain. This CDR3 spans 15 amino acids. Looked up from germline, CDR1 is SGHNT and CDR2 is YYREEE (reference sequence). V lost 1 base and J 6 bases, leaving 14 bases between the germline ends. The CDR3 sequence is CASSLFALPGNEQFF. As DNA, the CDR3 is TGTGCCAGCAGCTTGTTTGCCCTCCCAGGCAATGAGCAGTTCTTC.

This clonotype was counted between two and nine times. The V gene is TRBV29-1, the J gene TRBJ2-3; D remains ambiguous. This CDR3 is 11 amino acids long. Looked up from germline, CDR1 is SQVTM and CDR2 is ANQGSEA. The V gene lost 6 bases and the J gene lost 4 bases, with 8 bases spanning the gap. CDR3 loop: CSVLGADTQYF. In DNA, the CDR3 is TGCAGCGTACTGGGCGCAGATACGCAGTATTTT.

The V call is TRBV4-1, the J call TRBJ2-7; 10 bases line up with TRBD1. V lost 1 base and J lost 6; bases outside the gene matches: 12. Per the germline V gene, CDR1 is MGHRA and CDR2 is YSYEKL. The CDR3 contains 17 residues. The CDR3 nucleotides read TGCGCCAGCAGCCAAGGGGACAGGGGACTTAGTGGCGGCGAGCAGTACTTC. Translation gives CASSQGDRGLSGGEQYF.

This chain connects TRBV20-1 to TRBJ2-3, with 10 bases matching TRBD2. This CDR3 contains 14 residues. V lost 4 bases to trimming and J lost 2 bases; unmatched junction nucleotides: 3. The germline gives CDR1 DFQATT, CDR2 SNEGSKA (reference sequence). The CDR3 coding sequence is TGCAGTGCTACGGGACTAGCGACCACAGATACGCAGTATTTT. Protein: CSATGLATTDTQYF.